This passage covers 24 T cell receptor beta chains from one sample sequenced in a study of control samples from healthy donors and cancer patients. TCRdb's copy holds only in-frame clones and misses some; the assay was immunoSEQ multiplex PCR. The table has 150,000 to 200,000 clones, around 90% seen once; the top ten hold about 1.4%. The sequenced material came from blood. Receptor source: a woman aged 45-65 years in good health.

The chain joins TRBV5-4 to TRBJ1-1; D is undetermined. The CDR3 length is 15 residues. The germline V and J ends were trimmed by 4 bases and 0 bases, with 13 bases remaining between them. Looked up from germline, CDR1 is SGHNT and CDR2 is YYREEE (reference sequence). CDR3 nucleotides: TGTGCCAGCAGCCCAGATAGGGCCTTGAACACTGAAGCTTTCTTT. As protein: CASSPDRALNTEAFF.

The V and J genes are TRBV9 and TRBJ1-5, with TRBD1 matching over 7 bases. Germline assignment: CDR1 SGDLS and CDR2 YYNGEE. CDR3 length: 17 amino acids. V lost 2 bases and J lost 3; bases outside the gene matches: 11. The CDR3 is CASSVGGGQEVNQPQHF. The DNA of the CDR3 is TGTGCCAGCAGCGTCGGGGGTGGACAGGAGGTCAATCAGCCCCAGCATTTT.

The rearrangement links TRBV9 to TRBJ1-2; no definite D call. V was clipped by 3 bases and J by 5 bases, with 8 bases between them. Germline V gene data show CDR1 as SGDLS and CDR2 as YYNGEE. The CDR3 runs to 12 residues. The CDR3 region is CASSEIQYGYTF. The CDR3 DNA reads TGTGCCAGCAGCGAGATTCAGTATGGCTACACCTTC.

V is TRBV15 and J is TRBJ1-1, with a weak D call TRBD1 (6 bases). Trimming cost V 5 bases and J 6 bases, with 19 bases left between them. CDR1 and CDR2 (germline): LNHNV, YYDKDF (reference sequence). The CDR3 runs 15 residues. The CDR3 is CATSRPWTVKSEAFF. CDR3 DNA sequence: TGTGCCACCAGCCGCCCCTGGACAGTCAAGTCTGAAGCTTTCTTT. Supplemented by reference TRBV15 and TRBJ1-1, the full variable domain reads DAMVIQNPRYQVTQFGKPVTLSCSQTLNHNVMYWYQQKSSQAPKLLFHYYDKDFNNEADTPDNFQSRRPNTSFCFLDIRSPGLGDTAMYLCATSRPWTVKSEAFFGQGTRLTVV.

This chain uses TRBV4-3 with TRBJ2-1; 15 bases match TRBD2. The CDR3 extends over 18 amino acids. With 4 bases clipped from V and 4 bases from J, the junction kept 8 bases outside the gene matches. The V gene's germline CDR1 is LGHNA and CDR2 YSLEER. In nucleotides, the CDR3 is TGCGCCAGCAGCCCCAGGACTAGCGGGGGGGCCTCGTACAATGAGCAGTTCTTC. Its translation: CASSPRTSGGASYNEQFF.

Only a few counts were recorded for this clone. The genes are TRBV6-5 and TRBJ1-2; TRBD1 matches at 8 bases. This CDR3 is 14 amino acids long. Losses at the gene ends were 5 bases for V and 4 bases for J; bases not matched to a gene: 6. Germline V lookup: CDR1 MNHEY, CDR2 SVGAGI. The CDR3 loop is CASSPTGAAYGYTF. In nucleotides, the CDR3 is TGTGCCAGCAGTCCGACAGGGGCCGCCTATGGCTACACCTTC.

The V gene is TRBV7-2, the J gene TRBJ1-2; D remains ambiguous. V lost 4 bases, J lost 2 bases, and 14 bases lay in between. Germline CDR1 reads SGHTA; CDR2 reads FQGNSA. The CDR3 extends over 15 amino acids. This CDR3 reads CASSSPPLQNYGYTF. In nucleotides, the CDR3 is TGTGCCAGCAGCTCCCCGCCGCTACAAAACTATGGCTACACCTTC.

The rearrangement joins TRBV5-6 to TRBJ2-3, with 9 bases that match TRBD1. The length of the CDR3 is 18 residues. The V segment lost 1 base and the J segment 1 base; nucleotides outside the gene matches: 10. The V gene's germline CDR1 is SGHDT and CDR2 YYEEEE. Here the CDR3 DNA reads TGTGCCAGCAGCTTGTCACCTTACAGGGGGCGCGGCACAGATACGCAGTATTTT. Encoded protein: CASSLSPYRGRGTDTQYF.

The chain employs TRBV9 and TRBJ1-2; 7 positions agree with TRBD1. The CDR3 length is 14 residues. Germline V lookup: CDR1 SGDLS, CDR2 YYNGEE. V dropped 0 bases and J dropped 7; count of bases not matched to a gene: 6. The CDR3 DNA reads TGTGCCAGCAGCGTAGCCAGGGGGGAGGTTGGCTACACCTTC. As protein: CASSVARGEVGYTF.

The CDR3 sequence: CALGDRGSWANEKLFF. CDR3 nucleotide sequence: TGTGCCTTGGGAGATAGGGGGAGCTGGGCTAATGAAAAACTGTTTTTT. The chain joins TRBV30 to TRBJ1-4, with a tentative D call TRBD1 (6 bases). CDR3 length: 16 residues. Trimming left V 7 bases short and J 3 bases short, with 21 bases between. Germline CDR1 reads GTSNPN; CDR2 reads SVGIG (reference sequence). Full variable domain (missing parts from reference TRBV30 and TRBJ1-4): SQTIHQWPATLVQPVGSPLSLECTVEGTSNPNLYWYRQAAGRGLQLLFYSVGIGQISSEVPQNLSASRPQDRQFILSSKKLLLSDSGFYLCALGDRGSWANEKLFFGSGTQLSVL.

This chain joins TRBV6-4 and TRBJ1-2; 10 bases line up with TRBD1. Germline-derived CDR1 and CDR2 are MRHNA and SNTAGT. V gave up 7 bases and J gave up 8 bases; unmatched junction bases: 10. The CDR3 runs to 14 residues. CDR3 sequence (DNA): TGTGCCAGCAAACCCGGGACAGGGGAATTCGGCTACACCTTC. It yields the protein CASKPGTGEFGYTF.

The chain links TRBV9 to TRBJ1-1, with D tentatively TRBD1 (6 bases). This CDR3 comprises 16 residues. Germline V gene data show CDR1 as SGDLS and CDR2 as YYNGEE. V lost 3 bases and J lost 1, with 16 bases in between. The CDR3 bases are TGTGCCAGCAGCGCACGGTTGGGGGCCAGGAACACTGAAGCTTTCTTT. Protein sequence: CASSARLGARNTEAFF.

This clone was counted a single time. The CDR3 protein is CASSLGQGNQVGTEAFF. The CDR3 region has the DNA TGCGCCAGCAGCTTGGGACAGGGGAACCAGGTAGGGACTGAAGCTTTCTTT. The rearrangement links TRBV5-1 to TRBJ1-1, with 8 positions matching TRBD1. This CDR3 has 17 residues. Germline CDR1 reads SGHRS; CDR2 reads YFSETQ. V trimming: 0 bases; J trimming: 5 bases; junction bases outside the gene matches: 12. The whole variable domain, filled in from reference TRBV5-1 and TRBJ1-1, reads KAGVTQTPRYLIKTRGQQVTLSCSPISGHRSVSWYQQTPGQGLQFLFEYFSETQRNKGNFPGRFSGRQFSNSRSEMNVSTLELGDSALYLCASSLGQGNQVGTEAFFGQGTRLTVV.

Comment on this clone: Distinct nucleotide sequences in the sample also encode this CDR3. The chain links TRBV30 to TRBJ1-5; D is undetermined. The V and J ends lost 3 bases and 0 bases respectively, with 6 bases between them. The CDR3 is 13 amino acids. Germline CDR1 GTSNPN, CDR2 SVGIG (reference sequence). The CDR3 DNA follows: TGTGCCTGGAGCCAGAATAGCAATCAGCCCCAGCATTTT. Translation: CAWSQNSNQPQHF.

V and J are TRBV5-5 and TRBJ2-5; D uncertain. The CDR3 has 14 amino acids. Trimming took 3 bases from V and 0 from J, leaving 9 bases between them. Per germline, CDR1 SGHKS and CDR2 YYEKEE (reference sequence). The CDR3 loop reads CASSSGLHQETQYF. The CDR3 DNA reads TGTGCCAGCAGCTCGGGCCTTCACCAAGAGACCCAGTACTTC.

The rearrangement joins TRBV3-1 (or the pseudogene TRBV3-2) to TRBJ2-5, with D possibly called TRBD1 or TRBD2 (6 bases each). In germline, CDR1 is LGHDT, CDR2 YNNKEL (reference sequence). V lost 3 bases and J 4 bases, leaving 21 bases between the germline ends. There are 17 residues in the CDR3. This chain's CDR3 is CASSHAWGATVGETQYF. In DNA form, the CDR3 reads TGTGCCAGCAGCCACGCGTGGGGGGCGACAGTCGGAGAGACCCAGTACTTC.

V usage is TRBV28 and J usage is TRBJ2-2, with a tentative D call TRBD2 (5 bases). This CDR3 is built from 15 residues. V was clipped by 5 bases and J by 0 bases, with 10 bases between them. CDR1 is MDHEN and CDR2 is SYDVKM in the germline V gene. CDR3 sequence (DNA): TGTGCCAGCAGTCGCTTACTAGCGAACACCGGGGAGCTGTTTTTT. As protein: CASSRLLANTGELFF.

The chain combines TRBV19 with TRBJ1-5; D not certain. V was pared by 3 bases and J by 4 bases, with 10 bases between. Germline V gene lookup returns CDR1 LNHDA and CDR2 SQIVND (reference sequence). CDR3 length: 14 amino acids. In DNA, the CDR3 is TGTGCCAGTAGTATCGGAGGAGTGAATCAGCCCCAGCATTTT. Translating it yields CASSIGGVNQPQHF.

V and J are TRBV19 and TRBJ2-2; TRBD2 matches at 13 bases. There are 18 residues in the CDR3. The germline CDR1 and CDR2 sequences are LNHDA and SQIVND (reference sequence). V lost 4 bases and J lost 6; bases outside the gene matches: 11. DNA for the CDR3: TGTGCCAGTAGTACCGGGACTAGCGGGATGCTATTGGCCGGGGAGCTGTTTTTT. It codes for CASSTGTSGMLLAGELFF.

This chain joins TRBV6-2 or TRBV6-3 and TRBJ2-3; TRBD1 matches at 11 bases. The junction had 1 base not matched to a gene; V was cut back by 2 bases and J by 6 bases. This CDR3 contains 14 residues. Per germline, CDR1 MNHEY and CDR2 SVGEGT. The CDR3 nucleotides read TGTGCCAGCAGTTACGGGACAGGGGGGGATACGCAGTATTTT. Translated: CASSYGTGGDTQYF.

The V call is TRBV18, the J call TRBJ2-5; D possibly matches TRBD1 or TRBD2 (6 bases each). From germline, CDR1 is KGHSH and CDR2 LQKENI. There are 14 residues in the CDR3. Between the trimmed V and J ends, which lost 6 bases and 5 bases, there was a span of 16 bases. The CDR3 DNA sequence: TGTGCCAGCTCTCGCAACGGGGGCGGGGAGACCCAGTACTTC. Its protein product is CASSRNGGGETQYF. Supplemented by reference TRBV18 and TRBJ2-5, the full variable domain reads NAGVMQNPRHLVRRRGQEARLRCSPMKGHSHVYWYRQLPEEGLKFMVYLQKENIIDESGMPKERFSAEFPKEGPSILRIQQVVRGDSAAYFCASSRNGGGETQYFGPGTRLLVL.

This clone was seen just once. V usage is TRBV6-2 or TRBV6-3 and J usage is TRBJ1-5; 8 bases fit TRBD1. J lost 0 bases, V lost 6 bases, and 13 bases had no gene match. CDR1 and CDR2 (germline): MNHEY, SVGEGT. CDR3 length: 18 residues. The CDR3 sequence is CASSRDRGSQISNQPQHF. As DNA, the CDR3 is TGTGCCAGCAGCCGAGACAGGGGAAGTCAAATTAGCAATCAGCCCCAGCATTTT.

V is TRBV4-2 and J is TRBJ2-7; D possibly corresponds to TRBD1 (6 bases). Trimming took off 4 bases at V and 6 bases at J, with 19 bases between the two ends. The CDR3 is 15 amino acids. Germline V gene data show CDR1 as LGHNA and CDR2 as YNFKEQ. CDR3: CASSRPDRTQTEQYF. In nucleotides, the CDR3 is TGTGCCAGCAGCCGACCCGACAGGACCCAAACCGAGCAGTACTTC.

V gene TRBV3-1 (or the pseudogene TRBV3-2) combines with J gene TRBJ1-2; D is undetermined. CDR3 length: 13 amino acids. Germline V gives CDR1 LGHDT, CDR2 YNNKEL (reference sequence). Trimming shortened V by 1 base and J by 4 bases, and 7 bases separated the two germline ends. This CDR3 is CASSQGHTYGYTF. The DNA for the CDR3 is TGTGCCAGCAGCCAAGGGCACACCTATGGCTACACCTTC.